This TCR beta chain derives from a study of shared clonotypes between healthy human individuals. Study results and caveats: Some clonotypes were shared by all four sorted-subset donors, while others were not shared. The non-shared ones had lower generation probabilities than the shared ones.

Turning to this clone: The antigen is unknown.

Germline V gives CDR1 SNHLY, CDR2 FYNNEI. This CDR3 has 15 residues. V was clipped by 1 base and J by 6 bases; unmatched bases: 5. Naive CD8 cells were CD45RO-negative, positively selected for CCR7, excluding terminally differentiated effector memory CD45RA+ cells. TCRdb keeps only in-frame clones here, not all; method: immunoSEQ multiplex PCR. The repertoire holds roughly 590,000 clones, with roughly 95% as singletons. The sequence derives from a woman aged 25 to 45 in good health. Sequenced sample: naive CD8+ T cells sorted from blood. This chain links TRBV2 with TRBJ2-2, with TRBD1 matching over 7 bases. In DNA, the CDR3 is TGTGCCAGCAGTGAAGTGACAGGGCGGGCCGGGGAGCTGTTTTTT. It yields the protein CASSEVTGRAGELFF.